The rows below give T cell receptor beta chains drawn from one sample of a study of blood T cell repertoires in COVID-19. Some clones are missing from TCRdb's copy, which holds only in-frame ones; the method was immunoSEQ multiplex PCR. The data show 250,000 to 300,000 clones, roughly 80% seen once. The sample comprised peripheral blood. All receptors derive from a man aged 55-75 years who had recovered from COVID-19. The CDR3 runs from the conserved cysteine through the conserved F or W. The D gene is left open where the match is weak. Clone sizes are given selectively: once, few, many, or a class where the clone is expanded.

DNA | CDR3 | J | size | V | D
TGTGCCAGCAGCTTTGGTCGGGGGGAGCTGTTTTTT | CASSFGRGELFF | TRBJ2-2 | once | TRBV7-9 | -
TGTGCCAGCAGGGTCCTCGGGGGTTCCTACGAGCAGTACTTC | CASRVLGGSYEQYF | TRBJ2-7 | - | TRBV27 | -
TGCGCCAGCAGCCCGAGACAGGGGGCCGCCTCGGATGGCTACACCTTC | CASSPRQGAASDGYTF | TRBJ1-2 | - | TRBV5-1 | TRBD1
TGTGCCAGCAGTTACGCGACGAGGGAGTGGTCCTACGAGCAGTACTTC | CASSYATREWSYEQYF | TRBJ2-7 | - | TRBV6-2/TRBV6-3 | -
TGTGCCAGCAGCCTACAGGGGGCTGGGGGCTACACCTTC | CASSLQGAGGYTF | TRBJ1-2 | - | TRBV7-9 | TRBD1
TGTGCCAGCAGCCACGACAGGGGATCGAACAATGAGCAGTTCTTC | CASSHDRGSNNEQFF | TRBJ2-1 | - | TRBV3-1/TRBV3-2 | TRBD1
TGTGCCAGCTCATCCGACAGGGGGCGCGAGGAAAAACTGTTTTTT | CASSSDRGREEKLFF | TRBJ1-4 | - | TRBV18 | TRBD1
TGTGCCAGCAGGACTAGTCCGGACACCGGGGAGCTGTTTTTT | CASRTSPDTGELFF | TRBJ2-2 | - | TRBV2 | -
TGTGCCAGCAGCCAAGGACTAGCGGGGGGGCCTAGAGACGAGCAGTACTTC | CASSQGLAGGPRDEQYF | TRBJ2-7 | - | TRBV4-2 | TRBD2
TGTGCCAGCAGCTCACGGACAGGGGGCTTCTCTGGAAACACCATATATTTT | CASSSRTGGFSGNTIYF | TRBJ1-3 | - | TRBV7-2 | TRBD1
TGTGCCAGCTCGAGAGTGCAGGGGCGTGAGACCCAGTACTTC | CASSRVQGRETQYF | TRBJ2-5 | few | TRBV28 | -
TGTGCCAGCAGTGTACCTAAGGGACAGGGTGGTCAGCCCCAGCATTTT | CASSVPKGQGGQPQHF | TRBJ1-5 | - | TRBV28 | TRBD1
TGCAGCGTGACGGACAACAGATATGAGCAGTTCTTC | CSVTDNRYEQFF | TRBJ2-1 | - | TRBV29-1 | -
TGCGCCAGCAGCTTGGTAGGCGGTAATCAGCCCCAGCATTTT | CASSLVGGNQPQHF | TRBJ1-5 | - | TRBV5-1 | -
TGTGCCAGCTCACCACAACAGGGAGCTGGGGCCAACGTCCTGACTTTC | CASSPQQGAGANVLTF | TRBJ2-6 | once | TRBV18 | -
TGTGCCAGCAGTGAATCATCCTTCGGGAACATTCAGTACTTC | CASSESSFGNIQYF | TRBJ2-4 | - | TRBV6-1 | -
TGTGCCAGCAGCTTAGTAGGGACTCTCGGAAACACCATATATTTT | CASSLVGTLGNTIYF | TRBJ1-3 | - | TRBV7-2 | -
TGTGCCAGCAGTATAGGACAGGAGGTCGCGGCCTTC | CASSIGQEVAAF | TRBJ1-2 | - | TRBV2 | TRBD1
TGTGCCAGCAGTCGACAGGGAATGGTCTCCTATAATTCACCCCTCCACTTT | CASSRQGMVSYNSPLHF | TRBJ1-6 | few | TRBV2 | TRBD1
TGTGCCAGCAGCTTAGCCGGACTTCGGACAGGGGTGAACACTGAAGCTTTCTTT | CASSLAGLRTGVNTEAFF | TRBJ1-1 | - | TRBV7-9 | TRBD1
TGTGCCAGCAGCCAGATCTGGGTGACGGAGACTGAAGCTTTCTTT | CASSQIWVTETEAFF | TRBJ1-1 | - | TRBV14 | -
TGTGCCATCGGAAGGGGGTCAGGTCAGCCCCAGCATTTT | CAIGRGSGQPQHF | TRBJ1-5 | few | TRBV10-3 | -
TGTGCTAGTGGTTTTGCACCGGGACAAAGCTCCTACAATGAGCAGTTCTTC | CASGFAPGQSSYNEQFF | TRBJ2-1 | - | TRBV12-5 | -
TGTGCCAGCAGTTACTCGTTAGACACCGGGGAGCTGTTTTTT | CASSYSLDTGELFF | TRBJ2-2 | once | TRBV6-6 | -
TGCGCCAGCAGTGATTGGTCGGCTGGGGCCAACGTCCTGACTTTC | CASSDWSAGANVLTF | TRBJ2-6 | once | TRBV2 | -
TGTGCCACCAGTGACCAGACAGGGGAAAACTATGGCTACACCTTC | CATSDQTGENYGYTF | TRBJ1-2 | - | TRBV24-1 | TRBD1
TGTGCCAGCAGTTTAGGAGGGCAGAGCGGAAACACCATATATTTT | CASSLGGQSGNTIYF | TRBJ1-3 | - | TRBV6-5 | -
TGTGCCAGCAGAGTCGGGACAGGTGACGCTTCACCCCTCCACTTT | CASRVGTGDASPLHF | TRBJ1-6 | - | TRBV6-5 | TRBD1
TGTGCCTGGATGCGCGCTAGCGGGAGGTTCGGGGAGCTGTTTTTT | CAWMRASGRFGELFF | TRBJ2-2 | once | TRBV30 | TRBD2
TGTGCCAGCAGTCCAGGGGTGGGCAATCAGCCCCAGCATTTT | CASSPGVGNQPQHF | TRBJ1-5 | - | TRBV6-5 | -
TGCGCCAGCAGCTCGGGACTAGCAACAGATACGCAGTATTTT | CASSSGLATDTQYF | TRBJ2-3 | - | TRBV5-1 | TRBD2
TGTGCCAGCAGTTACTCGAGTACAGGGGGCACTGAAGCTTTCTTT | CASSYSSTGGTEAFF | TRBJ1-1 | - | TRBV6-5 | TRBD1
TGCGCCAGCAGCCAAGACATGCGGACTGAAGCTTTCTTT | CASSQDMRTEAFF | TRBJ1-1 | - | TRBV4-1 | -
TGTGCCAGCAAGCAGGGCCGGGCTGGAAACACCATATATTTT | CASKQGRAGNTIYF | TRBJ1-3 | - | TRBV7-2 | -
TGTGCCAGCAGTGAACGGCAGGGGGCTTTGAGTGGCTACACCTTC | CASSERQGALSGYTF | TRBJ1-2 | - | TRBV6-1 | TRBD1
TGTGCCTGGAGTGGGGCCACCTACGAGCAGTACTTC | CAWSGATYEQYF | TRBJ2-7 | - | TRBV30 | -